This T cell receptor (beta chain) was captured in a study of blood T cell repertoires in COVID-19 (TCRdb year 2020). For context, the study as a whole: The collaborator samples originated in the United States, Italy and Spain and spanned the acute and convalescent phases of COVID-19. The material from the prospective study consisted of cDNA or gDNA derived from T cells, B-cell-depleted T cells, or PBMCs. The dataset comprised deeply sampled blood TCRbeta repertoires from subjects exposed to, actively infected with, or recovered from COVID-19. The repertoires were released in a freely available public database meant as a resource for research on the immune response to SARS-CoV-2. Samples were obtained from the ongoing ImmuneRACE study (first 160 participants) and from about 1,300 subjects provided by 6 global collaborators. A de-identified subject ID, COVID-19 status, age in years and sex were almost always included in the sample metadata. Where available, HLA class I and class II types were taken from metadata supplied by the sample provider and were not determined by assay-based typing. The research as a whole found: Clinical and demographic metadata were provided uncurated, with the amount varying by source and participant.

TCRbeta CDR3 regions were amplified from genomic DNA using the immunoSEQ Assay, a bias-controlled multiplex PCR. The authors' analysis ran thus. The number of nucleated cells in each sample was estimated from the amplification of reference gene primers within the assay. To quantify the absolute abundance of each unique TCRbeta CDR3 rearrangement, sequence reads were collapsed and filtered. For each sample, productive Simpson clonality was calculated as the square root of Simpson's diversity index over productive rearrangements. The immuneACCESS repertoire file appears here via TCRdb, limited to in-frame rearrangements. These files lack a portion of the clones; in checked studies, under half of the deficit traces to unresolved V genes, and the cause of the others is not known. From that table come the V and J calls and clone size; the DNA was used to work out D and trimming. In this sample the table shows approximately 340,000 clones, roughly 89% of which occur a single time. The ten largest clones take up roughly a tenth of the sample.

Regarding this clone: Its recognized antigen is unknown. Base qualities are not at hand, and no much larger clone is one base apart.

In Seattle, one collaborating source enrolled patients while the infection was active and tracked those patients longitudinally over the course of disease. Whole blood was collected in K2EDTA tubes by collaborating institutions according to the institutions' own protocols. Collaborator samples were shipped for TCRbeta analysis as frozen whole blood, isolated PBMCs, or DNA extracted from either sample type. The CDR3, from cysteine to phenylalanine, totals 14 residues. This entry keeps only the CDR3 DNA: 42 bases, framed from base 1. Between the V and J ends, shortened by 0 bases and 6 bases respectively, the junction contains 8 bases. CDR1 and CDR2 are drawn from the germline V gene (reference sequence): LGHDT, YNNKEL.

The sequence is built from TRBV3-1 (or the pseudogene TRBV3-2) and TRBJ1-4; no confident D gene assignment can be made. Source material: peripheral blood. The receptor was derived from a young man with COVID-19, enrolled during active disease. The sequenced DNA: TGTGCCAGCAGCCAAGAATCCCGCGATGAAAAACTGTTTTTT. This sequence encodes CASSQESRDEKLFF.